These 11 T cell receptor beta chains share one sample of origin, sequenced in a study of OX40 agonist ivuxolimab in advanced cancers. Libraries came from the immunoSEQ multiplex PCR assay. Not all clones reach the TCRdb copy of this immuneACCESS table, which keeps in-frame sequences only. Checked studies attribute under half of the gap to unresolved V genes and leave the rest unexplained. The sample table contains around 67,000 clones; only one count was recorded for 80% of them. The ten largest clones represent approximately 8% of the sample. The material was CD4+ or CD8+ T cells sorted from blood, obtained in a trial of the OX40 agonist ivuxolimab. The receptors were gathered from an adult with an advanced solid tumor such as melanoma, head and neck, liver or kidney cancer.

The CDR3 reads CASSRQGAYNEQFF. CDR3 sequence (DNA): TGTGCCAGCAGTAGACAGGGTGCTTACAATGAGCAGTTCTTC. The V and J genes are TRBV7-9 and TRBJ2-1; 7 positions agree with TRBD1. The CDR3 covers 14 residues. The germline CDR1 and CDR2 sequences are SEHNR and FQNEAQ (reference sequence). Unmatched junction bases numbered 6, after V lost 6 bases and J lost 4 bases. Supplemented by reference TRBV7-9 and TRBJ2-1, the full variable domain reads DTGVSQNPRHKITKRGQNVTFRCDPISEHNRLYWYRQTLGQGPEFLTYFQNEAQLEKSRLLSDRFSAERPKGSFSTLEIQRTEQGDSAMYLCASSRQGAYNEQFFGPGTRLTVL.

The rearrangement joins TRBV23-1 to TRBJ1-2; possibly TRBD1 for D (5 bases). TRBV23-1 is an ORF for which the function is uncertain. Trimming cost V 5 bases and J 2 bases, with 15 bases left between them. There are 15 residues in the CDR3. CDR3 DNA: TGCGCCAGCAGTATAAAGGGGAGGGAAAACTATGGCTACACCTTC. Amino acids: CASSIKGRENYGYTF.

The chain employs TRBV5-5 and TRBJ1-4, with no clear D. The germline CDR1 and CDR2 sequences are SGHKS and YYEKEE (reference sequence). V lost 0 bases and J lost 8, with 14 bases in between. The CDR3 extends over 15 amino acids. The CDR3 region has the DNA TGTGCCAGCAGCTTGGCCTGGGGAGAAGGAGAAAAACTGTTTTTT. Protein sequence: CASSLAWGEGEKLFF.

The chain uses TRBV4-3 and TRBJ2-3, with TRBD2 matching 8 bases. The CDR3 consists of 15 residues. Germline assignment: CDR1 LGHNA and CDR2 YSLEER. With V trimmed by 3 bases and J by 1 base, 3 bases remained unmatched. Written as DNA, the CDR3 is TGCGCCAGCAGCCAGCAGACTAGCGGCACAGATACGCAGTATTTT. This encodes CASSQQTSGTDTQYF.

The V call is TRBV4-1, the J call TRBJ1-2, with D maybe TRBD1 (6 bases). This CDR3 comprises 19 residues. V lost 3 bases and J lost 3, with 26 bases in between. CDR1 MGHRA and CDR2 YSYEKL come from the germline V gene. Here the CDR3 reads CASSQGLGTSDPTDYGYTF. The CDR3 region has the DNA TGCGCCAGCAGCCAGGGCCTGGGGACATCTGACCCCACTGACTATGGCTACACCTTC.

V is TRBV2 and J is TRBJ1-4; no clear D. The V gene's germline CDR1 is SNHLY and CDR2 FYNNEI. The CDR3 length is 15 residues. V lost 3 bases to trimming and J lost 8 bases, with 16 bases between them. CDR3 nucleotides: TGTGCCAGCAGTGATGGGGTCGGATGGCAGGAAAAACTGTTTTTT. Translated: CASSDGVGWQEKLFF.

The chain links TRBV7-2 to TRBJ1-2; D is perhaps TRBD1 (5 bases). The germline gives CDR1 SGHTA, CDR2 FQGNSA. CDR3 length: 13 residues. The V and J ends lost 0 bases and 7 bases respectively, with 9 bases between them. CDR3 loop: CASSLAGAPGYTF. Here the CDR3 DNA reads TGTGCCAGCAGCTTAGCAGGGGCGCCTGGCTACACCTTC.

This rearrangement joins TRBV29-1 to TRBJ2-1, with TRBD2 matching 14 bases. The germline gives CDR1 SQVTM, CDR2 ANQGSEA. CDR3 length: 15 residues. V gave up 4 bases and J gave up 2 bases; unmatched junction bases: 1. The CDR3 DNA is TGCAGCGTTGCGGGACTAGCGGGGGCCTACAATGAGCAGTTCTTC. Amino acid sequence: CSVAGLAGAYNEQFF.

V and J are TRBV7-2 and TRBJ2-2; D is tentatively TRBD1 or TRBD2 (5 bases each). The germline V and J ends were trimmed by 2 bases and 5 bases, with 18 bases remaining between them. CDR3 length: 17 amino acids. Germline CDR1 reads SGHTA; CDR2 reads FQGNSA. CDR3 sequence: CASSLRGRDPATGELFF. The CDR3 DNA follows: TGTGCCAGCAGCTTAAGGGGCCGGGACCCAGCGACCGGGGAGCTGTTTTTT.

The rearrangement joins TRBV2 to TRBJ1-2, with D possibly being TRBD1 (5 bases). Germline CDR1 is SNHLY and CDR2 is FYNNEI. The CDR3 loop spans 15 amino acids. Trimming took 6 bases from V and 2 from J, leaving 16 bases between them. The DNA for the CDR3 is TGTGCCAGCAGGAGACCCGGTGGGGGGAACTATGGCTACACCTTC. It specifies CASRRPGGGNYGYTF.

This clone was counted a few times. The V and J genes are TRBV5-1 and TRBJ2-2; no reliable D call. Germline V lookup: CDR1 SGHRS, CDR2 YFSETQ. The CDR3 spans 15 residues. Deletions cut 0 bases from V and 5 bases from J, with 11 bases between. The CDR3 DNA follows: TGCGCCAGCAGCTTGGAGCTTTGGGAAACCGGGGAGCTGTTTTTT. It translates to CASSLELWETGELFF.